This is a list of T cell receptor beta chains from one sample in a study of CD8 T cells in ankylosing spondylitis. TCRdb reanalysed the 5' RACE reads using MiXCR and keeps one entry per CDR3 protein. The table includes 500,000 or so distinct CDR3 sequences, less than 6% detected once. Specimen: blood, either unsorted or a sorted T cell fraction (not recorded which). These receptors were collected from a male donor with ankylosing spondylitis. Both conserved end residues are part of each CDR3. A D gene is named only where the DNA matches it firmly. Some rows have no size entry. The others give once, few or many, or a class for an expanded clone.

J gene | clone size | D gene | CDR3 length | V gene | CDR3 DNA | CDR3 protein
TRBJ1-6 | many | NA | 13 | TRBV5-1 | TGCGCCAGCCGTACAGGGAAGAGCTCACCCCTCCACTTT | CASRTGKSSPLHF
TRBJ1-2 | NA | NA | 13 | TRBV5-6 | TGTGCCAGCAGCCGCGGGCGTGGAGAAGGCTACACCTTC | CASSRGRGEGYTF
TRBJ2-7 | many | TRBD2 | 19 | TRBV6-1 | TGTGCCAGCAGTGAATCTGATATTCCGGGACTAGGCAGCTCCTACGAGCAGTACTTC | CASSESDIPGLGSSYEQYF
TRBJ2-2 | few | NA | 16 | TRBV7-2 | TGTGCCAGCAGCTTAGAGGTGACTAGACTCTCCGGGGAGCTGTTTTTT | CASSLEVTRLSGELFF
TRBJ1-1 | many | NA | 14 | TRBV4-2 | TGTGCCAGCAGCCAGGCCGGGACCTTGAGGGAAGCTTTCTTT | CASSQAGTLREAFF
TRBJ1-1 | many | NA | 16 | TRBV7-2 | TGTGCCAGCAGCACTAACGCTCTCCCATACAGCACTGAAGCTTTCTTT | CASSTNALPYSTEAFF
TRBJ2-7 | many | NA | 15 | TRBV4-1 | TGCGCCAGCAGCCACCGAACCGACTTCTCCTACGAGCAGTACTTC | CASSHRTDFSYEQYF
TRBJ2-7 | many | NA | 15 | TRBV7-9 | TGTGCCAGCAGCTTAAGTCCCCCGAGAACCTACGAGCAGTACTTC | CASSLSPPRTYEQYF
TRBJ1-4 | many | NA | 14 | TRBV14 | TGTGCCAGCAGCCGACAGGCAACTAATGAAAAACTGTTTTTT | CASSRQATNEKLFF
TRBJ1-2 | many | NA | 17 | TRBV12-3/TRBV12-4 | TGTGCCAGCAGTTTAGTTCGGGACCCTAGAGGGGTCTATGGCTACACCTTC | CASSLVRDPRGVYGYTF
TRBJ1-6 | many | NA | 17 | TRBV7-2 | TGTGCCAGCAGTCGGACAGCGACCCGATTCTATAATTCACCCCTCCACTTT | CASSRTATRFYNSPLHF
TRBJ1-5 | NA | NA | 14 | TRBV7-2 | TGTGCCAGCAGCTTCCAGGGGAACGTCCAGCCCCAGCATTTT | CASSFQGNVQPQHF
TRBJ1-1 | many | NA | 11 | TRBV12-3/TRBV12-4 | TGTGCCAGCAGTTCGGGTGGGAGAGCTTTCTTT | CASSSGGRAFF
TRBJ1-4 | many | NA | 14 | TRBV5-4 | TGTGCCAGCAGCTTACAGGGCCGGGAGGAAAAACTGTTTTTT | CASSLQGREEKLFF
TRBJ2-1 | few | NA | 12 | TRBV6-1 | TGTGCCAGCAGTGCCAACTACAATGAGCAGTTCTTC | CASSANYNEQFF
TRBJ1-5 | few | NA | 14 | TRBV6-1 | TGTGCCAGCAGTGCAATCGGACAGTCCCAGCCCCAGCATTTT | CASSAIGQSQPQHF
TRBJ2-4 | many | NA | 14 | TRBV20-1 | TGCAGTGCTGACGGACAGCTAGCCAAAAACATTCAGTACTTC | CSADGQLAKNIQYF
TRBJ1-1 | many | TRBD1 | 13 | TRBV5-6 | TGTGCCAGCAGCTTGGAGGACAGGGATCGAGCTTTCTTT | CASSLEDRDRAFF
TRBJ2-6 | few | NA | 17 | TRBV12-3/TRBV12-4 | TGTGCCAGCATCTTGCAAGCCCTTCGCTCTGGGGCCAACGTCCTGACTTTC | CASILQALRSGANVLTF
TRBJ2-1 | many | NA | 14 | TRBV20-1 | TGCAGTGCTAGAGGTTCCGGGGCCTACAATGAGCAGTTCTTC | CSARGSGAYNEQFF
TRBJ2-7 | few | TRBD2 | 16 | TRBV4-2 | TGTGCCAGCAGCCATTCCGGGACTAGCGGGGGCCACGAGCAGTACTTC | CASSHSGTSGGHEQYF
TRBJ2-3 | many | TRBD1 | 16 | TRBV20-1 | TGCAGTGCTAGAGTATGGCAGGGGGAAAGCACAGATACGCAGTATTTT | CSARVWQGESTDTQYF
TRBJ1-5 | many | NA | 15 | TRBV7-2 | TGTGCCAGCAGCTTAGTCTCCTTTCAAAATCAGCCCCAGCATTTT | CASSLVSFQNQPQHF
TRBJ2-1 | NA | NA | 17 | TRBV6-5 | TGTGCCAGCAGTTACTGGCCCGACAGGCCCGGACACAATGAGCAGTTCTTC | CASSYWPDRPGHNEQFF
TRBJ2-7 | many | TRBD1 | 16 | TRBV6-2/TRBV6-3 | TGTGCCAGCAGTCCCCGGGACAGGGCCTTCTCCTACGAGCAGTACTTC | CASSPRDRAFSYEQYF
TRBJ2-3 | many | TRBD2 | 16 | TRBV20-1 | TGCAGTGCTGGAATGAATAGCGGGGGAAGCACAGATACGCAGTATTTT | CSAGMNSGGSTDTQYF
TRBJ1-1 | many | NA | 16 | TRBV20-1 | TGCAGTGCTAGAGATCGTCCCAGGGGCCTGAACACTGAAGCTTTCTTT | CSARDRPRGLNTEAFF
TRBJ2-3 | few | NA | 14 | TRBV7-2 | TGTGCCAGCAGCTCGGGGTACTCCACAGATACGCAGTATTTT | CASSSGYSTDTQYF
TRBJ2-1 | many | NA | 17 | TRBV25-1 | TGTGCCAGCAGAGGGCGCGTTGGGCCAAGCTCCTACAATGAGCAGTTCTTC | CASRGRVGPSSYNEQFF
TRBJ2-5 | few | TRBD2 | 17 | TRBV24-1 | TGTGCCACCAGTGATCCTCAACGTGGGGGGGTCCGGGAGACCCAGTACTTC | CATSDPQRGGVRETQYF
TRBJ1-5 | many | NA | 16 | TRBV5-1 | TGCGCCAGCAGCCCTGGGGACTCTCTAGGGGATCAGCCCCAGCATTTT | CASSPGDSLGDQPQHF
TRBJ1-2 | many | TRBD1 | 14 | TRBV7-9 | TGTGCCAGCACTTCGACAGGGTCAAACTATGGCTACACCTTC | CASTSTGSNYGYTF
TRBJ2-1 | many | TRBD2 | 16 | TRBV5-1 | TGCGCCAGCACCCCTGGGATGGGGGGGGGATACAATGAGCAGTTCTTC | CASTPGMGGGYNEQFF
TRBJ2-7 | many | NA | 17 | TRBV4-3 | TGCGCCAGCAGTCCCAAGGGACGCGGCAGGGGAGGCTACGAGCAGTACTTC | CASSPKGRGRGGYEQYF
TRBJ1-6 | many | NA | 13 | TRBV12-3/TRBV12-4 | TGTGCCAGCACCTTGTCCAGAAATTCACCCCTCCACTTT | CASTLSRNSPLHF
TRBJ1-1 | many | NA | 11 | TRBV20-1 | TGCAGTGCCCCCCGTTCAACTATGGCTTTCTTT | CSAPRSTMAFF
TRBJ2-7 | many | TRBD1 | 17 | TRBV5-1 | TGCGCCAGCAGACTGGAGACAGGGGGCCCCGTAGGCTACGAGCAGTACTTC | CASRLETGGPVGYEQYF
TRBJ1-1 | many | NA | 13 | TRBV5-1 | TGCGCCAGCAATGACGGACGGAACACTGAAGCTTTCTTT | CASNDGRNTEAFF
TRBJ2-1 | many | NA | 16 | TRBV18 | TGTGCCAGCTCACCACTGGCGCAGGCCACCTACAATGAGCAGTTCTTC | CASSPLAQATYNEQFF
TRBJ2-1 | many | TRBD2 | 13 | TRBV29-1 | TGCAGCGCCTCCGGGACTACTGACAATGAGCAGTTCTTC | CSASGTTDNEQFF
TRBJ2-1 | many | TRBD2 | 19 | TRBV15 | TGTGCCACCAGCAGAGTCGGAGCAGAAAGCGGGAGAGCCTGGAATGAGCAGTTCTTC | CATSRVGAESGRAWNEQFF
TRBJ1-1 | many | NA | 12 | TRBV20-1 | TGCAGTGCCGGGACTGGGAACGTAGAAGCTTTCTTT | CSAGTGNVEAFF
TRBJ1-2 | many | TRBD1 | 14 | TRBV27 | TGTGCCAGCAGTTTATCGGTCAGGGGGAATGGCTACACCTTC | CASSLSVRGNGYTF
TRBJ2-7 | NA | NA | 14 | TRBV2 | TGTGCCAGCAACCTCCAAGGGGGACCCTACGAGCAGTACTTC | CASNLQGGPYEQYF
TRBJ2-2 | NA | NA | 15 | TRBV19 | TGTGCCAGTAATGCGAGGACCCTCTTTGGCGGGGAGCTGTTTTTT | CASNARTLFGGELFF
TRBJ2-1 | many | NA | 15 | TRBV6-5 | TGTGCCAGCAGTTACGGGGGGGGCGCCTACAATGAGCAGTTCTTC | CASSYGGGAYNEQFF
TRBJ2-2 | many | TRBD2 | 14 | TRBV29-1 | TGCAGCGCCTACGACTCCGGGGGGACCGGGGAGCTGTTTTTT | CSAYDSGGTGELFF
TRBJ1-4 | many | TRBD1 | 13 | TRBV20-1 | TGCAGTGCAATGACAGGGTGGGATGAAAAACTGTTTTTT | CSAMTGWDEKLFF
TRBJ2-1 | many | TRBD2 | 14 | TRBV20-1 | TGCAGTGCCACTAGCGGGAGCTCGGACAATGAGCAGTTCTTC | CSATSGSSDNEQFF
TRBJ2-2 | many | NA | 12 | TRBV29-1 | TGCAGCGTTTACGATAACACCGGGGAGCTGTTTTTT | CSVYDNTGELFF